The 21 T cell receptor beta chains presented below share a single source sample, sequenced in a study of human versus mouse CDR3 diversity and MHC coevolution. Sequencing was performed with immunoSEQ multiplex PCR; in TCRdb, only in-frame clones are kept and a portion is missing. The sample lists 50,000 to 70,000 clones, roughly 94% occurring once. Sequenced sample: naive CD4+ T cells from blood. This sample's subset: CD45RO-negative CD62L-positive naive CD4 T cells. These receptors were collected from a person aged 55 to 75 in good health.

This clone was observed a single time. The chain employs TRBV5-1 and TRBJ1-2, with D maybe TRBD1 (6 bases). The CDR3 contains 15 residues. V lost 3 bases, J lost 6 bases, and 18 bases lay in between. Per the germline V gene, CDR1 is SGHRS and CDR2 is YFSETQ. CDR3 sequence reads: CASSSDTGSGHGYTF. The CDR3 nucleotides read TGCGCCAGCAGCTCGGACACAGGGTCTGGCCATGGCTACACCTTC.

The V and J genes are TRBV6-5 and TRBJ1-3; 10 nucleotides match TRBD1. Germline V lookup: CDR1 MNHEY, CDR2 SVGAGI. V lost 4 bases to trimming and J lost 8 bases; unmatched junction nucleotides: 11. This CDR3 spans 16 amino acids. The CDR3 DNA is TGTGCCAGCAGTTTGCAGGGACAGGGGTTAGCGGACACCATATATTTT. Amino acids: CASSLQGQGLADTIYF.

The chain couples TRBV6-1 to TRBJ2-7; 8 bases map to TRBD2. V lost 7 bases to trimming and J lost 0 bases; unmatched junction nucleotides: 5. CDR1 and CDR2 from the germline V gene are MNHNS and SASEGT. This CDR3 comprises 14 residues. The CDR3 region is CASIPSGGSYEQYF. DNA of the CDR3: TGTGCCAGCATCCCGAGCGGGGGCTCCTACGAGCAGTACTTC.

The chain uses TRBV7-9 and TRBJ1-1, with D perhaps TRBD1 (5 bases). Germline V gives CDR1 SEHNR, CDR2 FQNEAQ (reference sequence). Trimming removed 3 bases from V and 5 bases from J, with 22 bases in between. This CDR3 has 17 residues. Here the CDR3 DNA reads TGTGCCAGCAGCTTTCCTAAAGAACACCTGGGGGGGACTGAAGCTTTCTTT. It specifies CASSFPKEHLGGTEAFF.

The genes are TRBV5-1 and TRBJ1-2; D remains unclear. This CDR3 has 14 amino acids. CDR1 is SGHRS, CDR2 YFSETQ, per germline. Trimming took off 0 bases at V and 4 bases at J, with 10 bases between the two ends. CDR3 in amino acids: CASSLVGSTYGYTF. Here the CDR3 DNA reads TGCGCCAGCAGCTTGGTGGGCAGCACCTATGGCTACACCTTC.

The V call is TRBV20-1, the J call TRBJ2-3; maybe TRBD1 (6 bases). The germline V and J ends were trimmed by 5 bases and 3 bases, with 6 bases remaining between them. CDR1 and CDR2 from the germline V gene are DFQATT and SNEGSKA (reference sequence). The CDR3 loop spans 11 amino acids. The CDR3: CSAGQTDTQYF. The CDR3 nucleotides read TGCAGTGCTGGACAGACAGATACGCAGTATTTT.

The chain couples TRBV7-2 to TRBJ2-7, with TRBD2 matching 9 bases. CDR1 is SGHTA, CDR2 FQGNSA, per germline. V was pared by 2 bases and J by 5 bases, with 10 bases of the junction left unmatched. This CDR3 is 16 amino acids long. The CDR3 sequence is CASSLRGREGLDEQYF. The CDR3 DNA reads as TGTGCCAGCAGCTTACGGGGGCGGGAGGGCCTCGACGAGCAGTACTTC.

J is TRBJ2-1 and V is TRBV7-3; a weak D match, TRBD2 (7 bases). Germline V lookup: CDR1 SGHTA, CDR2 FQGTGA. Trimming cost V 7 bases and J 8 bases, with 30 bases left between them. This CDR3 has 18 amino acids. CDR3 nucleotide sequence: TGTGCCAGCACCGCCCAGGCTAGCGGAGTGGGGGCTGATTATGAGCAGTTCTTC. It codes for CASTAQASGVGADYEQFF. Together with reference TRBV7-3 and TRBJ2-1, the CDR3 gives the full variable domain: GAGVSQTPSNKVTEKGKYVELRCDPISGHTALYWYRQSLGQGPEFLIYFQGTGAADDSGLPNDRFFAVRPEGSVSTLKIQRTERGDSAVYLCASTAQASGVGADYEQFFGPGTRLTVL.

The rearrangement joins TRBV5-4 to TRBJ2-3, with 8 bases fitting TRBD1. CDR3 length: 15 amino acids. The V gene end was trimmed by 5 bases and the J gene end by 0 bases; junction bases not matched to a gene: 5. Germline CDR1 and CDR2: SGHNT and YYREEE (reference sequence). CDR3: CASRADRVSTDTQYF. The CDR3 DNA reads TGTGCCAGCAGAGCGGACAGGGTGAGCACAGATACGCAGTATTTT.

V is TRBV7-3 and J is TRBJ2-1; TRBD2 aligns across 10 bases. V shed 5 bases, J shed 8 bases, and the junction held 12 bases outside the gene matches. Germline assignment: CDR1 SGHTA and CDR2 FQGTGA. The CDR3 spans 16 residues. The CDR3 DNA sequence: TGTGCCAGCAGCCTCCGAGGGCTAGCGGGAGAAGATGAGCAGTTCTTC. Residues: CASSLRGLAGEDEQFF.

Note on this clone: An end of the junction differs from the germline gene, which may be a read error. The gene calls are TRBV7-9 and TRBJ1-1; D gene uncertain. Germline CDR1 is SEHNR and CDR2 is FQNEAQ (reference sequence). This CDR3 comprises 13 residues. The CDR3 sequence: CASSLVGQEALKF. DNA for the CDR3: TGTGCCAGCAGCTTAGTAGGGCAGGAGGCCTTGAAGTTT.

For the CDR3, the DNA is TGTGCCAGCAGCTTAGGAGCGGCGTCAGATACGCAGTATTTT. Amino acid sequence: CASSLGAASDTQYF. V and J are TRBV7-6 and TRBJ2-3, with D maybe TRBD2 (5 bases). Between the trimmed V and J ends, which lost 1 base and 4 bases, there was a span of 9 bases. Germline lookup yields CDR1 SGHVS and CDR2 FNYEAQ. The CDR3 has 14 amino acids.

In this sample, this clone turned up a few times. CDR3 loop: CASSLGGGAPGDEQYF. The CDR3 DNA sequence: TGCGCCAGCAGCCTGGGCGGGGGAGCGCCAGGGGACGAGCAGTACTTC. V gene TRBV10-1 combines with J gene TRBJ2-7; D might be TRBD2 (7 bases). Per germline, CDR1 WNHNN and CDR2 SYGVQD (reference sequence). Trimming pared 6 bases from V and 5 bases from J, leaving 23 bases between. The CDR3 extends over 16 amino acids.

The chain employs TRBV6-5 and TRBJ2-1, with 10 bases matching TRBD2. Germline CDR1 and CDR2: MNHEY and SVGAGI. The CDR3 consists of 15 residues. The V and J ends lost 6 bases and 4 bases, in that order; junction bases with no gene match: 6. The DNA for the CDR3 is TGTGCCAGCAGCCCCCGGACTAGCGGATACAATGAGCAGTTCTTC. Residues: CASSPRTSGYNEQFF.

The J gene is TRBJ2-5, the V gene TRBV6-6, with 8 nucleotides matching TRBD2. This CDR3 comprises 14 residues. Germline trimming cut 6 bases from V and 5 bases from J; bases unmatched to any gene: 8. Germline V gives CDR1 MNHNY, CDR2 SVGAGI (reference sequence). Written as DNA, the CDR3 is TGTGCCAGCAGCGGACTAGCCCATGGGGAGACCCAGTACTTC. This encodes CASSGLAHGETQYF.

This clone has just one count. The V gene is TRBV11-3, the J gene TRBJ1-5, with D possibly TRBD1 on 5 matching bases. The CDR3 contains 14 residues. Trimming pared 2 bases from V and 11 bases from J, leaving 16 bases between. Germline-derived CDR1 and CDR2 are SGHNT and YENEEA. CDR3 residues: CASSLSSIQAAQHF. CDR3 sequence (DNA): TGTGCCAGCAGCTTATCAAGTATACAGGCGGCCCAGCATTTT. Supplemented by reference TRBV11-3 and TRBJ1-5, the full variable domain reads EAGVVQSPRYKIIEKKQPVAFWCNPISGHNTLYWYLQNLGQGPELLIRYENEEAVDDSQLPKDRFSAERLKGVDSTLKIQPAELGDSAVYLCASSLSSIQAAQHFGDGTRLSIL.

V gene TRBV5-1 combines with J gene TRBJ1-1; unclear D gene. The CDR3 extends over 16 amino acids. Trimming left V 1 base short and J 2 bases short, with 15 bases between. The germline gives CDR1 SGHRS, CDR2 YFSETQ. The CDR3 is CASSLLNSGSNTEAFF. For the CDR3, the DNA is TGCGCCAGCAGCTTGTTGAATTCGGGTAGCAACACTGAAGCTTTCTTT.

The gene calls are TRBV4-1 and TRBJ1-1; 8 nucleotides match TRBD1. The trim removed 1 base at V and 7 bases at J, leaving 8 bases unmatched. Germline V gene data show CDR1 as MGHRA and CDR2 as YSYEKL. The length of the CDR3 is 15 residues. DNA of the CDR3: TGCGCCAGCAGCCAAGCCGTACAGGGGGTCTATGAAGCTTTCTTT. Encoded protein: CASSQAVQGVYEAFF.

The chain employs TRBV19 and TRBJ2-7; TRBD2 agrees at 12 bases. V shed 6 bases, J shed 4 bases, and the junction held 7 bases outside the gene matches. The CDR3 spans 15 residues. Germline CDR1 reads LNHDA; CDR2 reads SQIVND (reference sequence). This CDR3 is CASRDRTSGNYEQYF. CDR3 DNA: TGTGCCAGTAGGGACCGGACTAGCGGGAATTACGAGCAGTACTTC.

V gene TRBV21-1 combines with J gene TRBJ1-2. TRBV21-1 is noted as a pseudogene. The CDR3 runs 13 residues. DNA for the CDR3: TGTGCCAGCAGCAAAAGGAGTAACTATGGCTACACCTTC. Translated: CASSKRSNYGYTF.

V and J are TRBV5-8 and TRBJ2-5; TRBD1 matches 9 bases. The CDR3 has 15 residues. V shed 0 bases, J shed 4 bases, and the junction held 4 bases outside the gene matches. Germline V gene sequence: CDR1 SGHTS, CDR2 YDEGEE. The CDR3 region has the DNA TGTGCCAGCAGCTTGGTGGACAGGGGCTCAGAGACCCAGTACTTC. Its translation: CASSLVDRGSETQYF.